The next 8 T cell receptor beta chains were all read from a single sample in a study of neoadjuvant anti-PD-1 for oral cavity cancer. This table comes from immunoSEQ multiplex PCR, and its TCRdb copy is limited to in-frame clones, with some not included. Of tens of thousands of clones in the sample, around 83% are singletons; the top ten hold 3% to 4%. The specimen comprised PBMCs, sampled before nivolumab (anti-PD-1) treatment. These receptors came from a person aged 40 to 85 with oral cavity squamous cell carcinoma.

This chain joins TRBV7-2 and TRBJ1-5; D unresolved. CDR1 is SGHTA, CDR2 FQGNSA, per germline. V was cut by 10 bases and J by 8 bases, with 24 bases left in between. CDR3 length: 15 amino acids. This CDR3 is CATGDLRTGYKPQHF. For the CDR3, the DNA is TGTGCCACCGGGGATTTACGGACGGGATACAAGCCCCAGCATTTT.

The rearrangement uses TRBV30 and TRBJ1-5, with D unclear. Deletions cut 3 bases from V and 7 bases from J, with 13 bases between. This CDR3 has 13 amino acids. Germline lookup yields CDR1 GTSNPN and CDR2 SVGIG (reference sequence). DNA for the CDR3: TGTGCCTGGAGCAACACTGATCGCCAGCCCCAGCATTTT. Translating it yields CAWSNTDRQPQHF.

The gene calls are TRBV27 and TRBJ2-7; D is perhaps TRBD2 (7 bases). This CDR3 comprises 14 residues. Germline-derived CDR1 and CDR2 are MNHEY and SMNVEV (reference sequence). Trimming removed 7 bases from V and 6 bases from J, with 19 bases in between. For the CDR3, the DNA is TGTGCCAGCACCCCGCGGGGGCAGGGCCGCGAGCAGTACTTC. Protein: CASTPRGQGREQYF.

The V and J genes are TRBV9 and TRBJ1-3, with TRBD1 as a possible D gene (5 bases). Trimming removed 4 bases from V and 2 bases from J, with 13 bases in between. Germline assignment: CDR1 SGDLS and CDR2 YYNGEE. The CDR3 is 15 amino acids. Here the CDR3 reads CASSLRGAAGNTIYF. The CDR3, as DNA: TGTGCCAGCAGCCTACGGGGCGCGGCTGGAAACACCATATATTTT.

The chain joins TRBV6-6 to TRBJ2-7, with 9 bases identical to TRBD1. CDR1 is MNHNY, CDR2 SVGAGI, per germline (reference sequence). V lost 2 bases, J lost 3 bases, and 2 bases stayed unmatched. The CDR3 runs to 14 residues. The CDR3 here is CASSYGQGLYEQYF. The DNA of the CDR3 is TGTGCCAGCAGTTACGGACAGGGGCTCTACGAGCAGTACTTC.

The chain has TRBV6-1 and TRBJ1-5, with D uncertain. V was cut by 4 bases and J by 3 bases, with 10 bases left in between. Germline CDR1 MNHNS, CDR2 SASEGT. The CDR3 covers 14 residues. The CDR3 loop reads CASSVRQDNQPQHF. The CDR3 DNA follows: TGTGCCAGCAGTGTGCGGCAGGACAATCAGCCCCAGCATTTT.

The rearrangement joins TRBV4-1 to TRBJ2-5; 9 positions agree with TRBD2. Trimming removed 1 base from V and 5 bases from J; junction bases left unmatched: 11. The CDR3 loop spans 17 amino acids. The germline V gene encodes CDR1 MGHRA and CDR2 YSYEKL. For the CDR3, the DNA is TGCGCCAGCAGCCAAGGGATTAGCGGGAGACAGCGGGAGACCCAGTACTTC. It specifies CASSQGISGRQRETQYF.

V usage is TRBV19 and J usage is TRBJ2-5; D is unclear. The V and J ends lost 3 bases and 1 base respectively, with 3 bases between them. In germline, CDR1 is LNHDA, CDR2 SQIVND (reference sequence). The CDR3 consists of 12 residues. CDR3 in amino acids: CASSIGQETQYF. The CDR3 DNA is TGTGCCAGTAGTATCGGCCAAGAGACCCAGTACTTC.